The T cell receptor beta chain under discussion was sequenced for a study of shared clonotypes between healthy human individuals (dated by TCRdb to 2018 to 2021). Background for the entire study: The cohort comprised a couple of women and three men aged 18 to 49 years. Blood TCR repertoires of about five healthy adults were deeply sequenced to estimate repertoire size and the extent of clonotype sharing between individuals. For each donor, CD4 naive and CD4 memory were each run on three plates, CD8 naive on two plates, and CD8 memory on one plate. Between about 0.94 and 10 billion PBMCs per donor were obtained by leukapheresis. Libraries were prepared and TCR repertoires were sequenced by different laboratories using diverse techniques, in order to increase sequencing depth and limit assay-specific biases.

V and J lose 4 bases and 1 base, and a span of 11 bases separates them. The CDR3 contains 14 residues, cysteine and phenylalanine counted. This entry keeps only the CDR3 DNA: 42 bases, framed from base 1. CDR1 and CDR2, per the germline V gene, are SGDLS and YYNGEE. CD8 naive samples were obtained by positive selection for CCR7 among CD45RO-negative cells, yielding a CD45RA+CCR7+ population from which TemRA cells were excluded. Donors were healthy HIV-negative adults with no recently reported acute infections or vaccinations. Only Caucasian adults living in Nashville, Tennessee, USA were represented among the donors. After blood collection by leukapheresis, PBMCs were isolated using Ficoll-Histopaque density gradient centrifugation and then cryopreserved in the vapor phase of liquid nitrogen. Analytical flow cytometry was used to check the purity and quantity of every magnetically sorted T cell population. Genomic DNA was isolated from every sorted fraction and measured by UV absorbance on a Nanodrop 2000c.

Here is what the overall study found, with its caveats: Sharing across a few donors was observed for approximately 4.6% of naive CD4, under 4% of naive CD8, 2.3% of memory CD4, and roughly 0.4% of memory CD8 clonotypes. Clonotypes shared by all four sorted-subset donors showed higher generation probabilities than non-shared clonotypes. Because the study included a small number of donors, the genetic and exposure-history diversity represented was limited. Rarefaction of sorted-subset datasets indicated incomplete sequencing despite the large sequencing depth. Naive subsets generally had larger estimated clonotype richness than memory subsets. Sampling was restricted to blood, and TCR repertoires in tissue are likely to differ from TCR repertoires in blood. Pairwise subsampling led to the expectation that sequencing depth would affect the degree of clonotype sharing among donors.

Using the deep immunoSEQ assay, multiplex PCR amplified TCR CDR3 regions from genomic DNA. Extracted genomic DNA from each cell subset was distributed evenly across all wells of several immunoSEQ 96-well plates, and each plate was treated as a replicate. For sorted subsets, roughly 190 ng of genomic DNA, equivalent to 25,000 to 35,000 T cell genomes, went into each replicate PCR. Purified libraries were quantified with a Qubit 3.0 fluorometer, sized on a Bioanalyzer 2100, and re-quantified with the KAPA Library Quantification kit. A separate single-read 150-cycle Illumina NextSeq 550 flow cell was used to sequence each immunoSEQ 96-well plate. In the original analysis: Because the immunoSEQ output held only junctional sequences and lacked quality scores, the filtering could not match the filtering applied to full-length reads. To assign V/J genes and CDR3, sequences were annotated using PyIR, a Python wrapper for IgBLAST v1.9, with IMGT germline references. Reads were removed for weak V/J assignments (E-value above 1e-6), missing CDR3, stop codons, out-of-frame junctions, or ambiguous translated residues. A V3J clonotype was defined by an identical inferred V gene, J gene, and CDR3 amino acid sequence. Percentage overlap between repertoires was calculated by dividing the number of shared unique clonotypes by the size of the smaller repertoire. Richness of each repertoire was evaluated using RTK rarefaction, the Chao1 estimator, and Recon v2.1 estimates of unobserved clonotypes. Generation probabilities were computed with OLGA for all TCRbeta clonotypes obtained by the gDNA method from a few donors. TCRdb's version of the immuneACCESS table is confined to in-frame rearrangements and falls short of the full clone set. An unresolved V gene accounts for under half of the shortfall where checked; the remainder is of unknown origin. Clonal size and the V and J genes are those of that table, whereas D and trimming came from the DNA. The sample profile shows over 2 million clones; less than 95% of them were found once. The ten largest make up around 1.1% of the sample.

Concerning this clone itself: Its antigen is unknown. Base qualities are not provided; no much larger clone lies one nucleotide away.

The receptor's source is a man younger than 35 in good health. The sequence joins TRBV9 to TRBJ1-1, with the D gene not clear enough to name. The sequenced sample was naive CD8+ T cells sorted from blood. The cell subset or site label, as the study defines it: CD45RA+CCR7+. The CDR3 region reads CASSRIGRNTEAFF. The nucleotides read TGTGCCAGCAGCCGGATAGGAAGGAACACTGAAGCTTTCTTT.